The sequence of this T cell receptor beta chain was determined in a study of blood T cell repertoires in COVID-19. Looking at the study overall: Acute-phase and convalescent COVID-19 samples originated in the United States, Italy and Spain. Sources were T cells, B-cell-depleted T cells, or PBMCs; the material itself was cDNA or gDNA.

As originally analysed: Reference gene primer amplification gave estimated nucleated cell counts. The method was immunoSEQ multiplex PCR; TCRdb's version includes in-frame clones alone and lacks a portion of them. The V and J calls and the clone size are those of that table, but D and trimming were determined from the DNA. The sample lists 200,000 to 250,000 clones; 86% were seen once. Germline V gene sequence: CDR1 LGHNA, CDR2 YSLEER. With 8 bases clipped from V and 3 bases from J, the junction kept 3 bases outside the gene matches. The CDR3 consists of 12 residues. The chain couples TRBV4-3 to TRBJ2-5, with 7 bases identical to TRBD1. Sequenced input: peripheral blood. The source of this sequence is a man in his thirties or forties who had recovered from COVID-19. CDR3 residues: CASSTGKETQYF. The CDR3, as DNA: TGCGCCAGCTCGACAGGGAAAGAGACCCAGTACTTC.